This T cell receptor beta chain was observed in a study of molecular identifiers for immune sequencing clone quantification (dated by TCRdb to 2016 to 2019). Describing the broader study: For a replicate experiment, RNA from 20,000 or 100,000 naive CD8 T cells was divided into five aliquots, of which four were sequenced. This methods study used CD8 T cells to benchmark TCR RNA copy counting and molecular-identifier clustering-based TCR repertoire sequencing (MIDCIRS). What the research found in general, with its limitations: In CMV-specific effector cells, clones with more than 20 RNA copies contained over 99% of molecules, whereas in naive cells such clones contained under 1% of molecules. The sizes of highly expanded clones could end up underestimated when identical TCR molecules share a barcode. A single cell's worth of spiked-in Jurkat TCR RNA was reported detectable even among about a million naive CD8 T cells. Naive libraries contained spiked-in Jurkat TCR RNA (approximately nine copies' worth), which is not part of the donor repertoire. Modeling indicated around 2.7 TCR RNA copies recovered per cell, compared with 9.5 to 10 by digital PCR, which implies a capture efficiency of 25% to 35%. When barcode sub-clustering was left out, chimeric consensus sequences inflated TCR diversity, with chimeras reaching as high as 47%.

In regard to this clonotype: This clone's antigen is unknown. One end of the junction fails to match germline, which may point to a read error.

Libraries were built with PCR. The data were produced on an Illumina HiSeq 4000. Preparation of bulk TCR libraries followed a previously described approach, with the TCR primers listed in Table S5. Total RNA was purified with the Qiagen AllPrep DNA/RNA kit. Before any analysis, reads coming from multiple sequencing runs of the same library were combined into one pool. In the source study's methods: Reads were retained only if an exact TCR constant sequence was present, and the retained reads were trimmed to 150 nt and grouped according to their 12-nt molecular barcodes. Within each barcode group, reads were sub-clustered at a 15% Levenshtein threshold, and quality-weighted consensus sequences were built per RNA molecule. Non-functional sequences were excluded, and lower-count sequences lying one edit away from another sequence were also excluded. On the basis of fitting two negative binomial distributions, barcode sub-clusters with fewer than 20% of the maximum read count were discarded. TCRdb's own reprocessing of the public reads used fastp at Q25 and MiXCR and kept productive beta chains. CDR3 protein sequences are deduplicated, and each keeps its most common genes and DNA. TCRdb assigned the V and J calls; the authors' analysis was not used. This sample lists tens of thousands of distinct CDR3 sequences; around 21% were detected once. The top ten clonotypes cover roughly 0.99% of the sample.

Libraries of naive CD8 T cells were generated from roughly 21,000 to 960,000 sorted cells, with 10%, 30% or 50% of the purified RNA used. Naive CD8 T cells, defined as CD8+CD4-CCR7+CD45RA+, were FACS-sorted into RLT Plus buffer on a BD FACSAria II. Detection sensitivity was tested by spiking Jurkat RNA equal to ten or so TCR copies' worth into samples containing roughly 17,000-1,100,000 naive CD8 T cells. Enrichment of CD8 T cells was performed with RosetteSep CD8+ T Cell Enrichment Cocktail and Ficoll-Paque, after which ACK red cell lysis was carried out. This TCR was sampled from a human donor in good health. Some libraries in this study had Jurkat cell RNA spiked in. The sample consisted of naive CD8+ T cells from blood, with Jurkat cell RNA spiked in. What this sample's cell subset or site label stands for: FACS-sorted CD8+CD4-CCR7+CD45RA+ naive T cells.

The CDR3 has the sequence CASILLTGGTEVFF. The bases are TGTGCCAGCATTCTCCTCACGGGGGGTACTGAAGTTTTCTTT. The rearranged segments are TRBV28 and TRBJ1-1; a tentative D call is TRBD1 (5 bases match). Measured from the cysteine to the phenylalanine, the CDR3 is 14 residues long. Of the read, only the CDR3 DNA is kept; its 42 bases are in frame from base 1. The germline V gene sets CDR1 to MDHEN and CDR2 to SYDVKM.